This is a list of T cell receptor beta chains from one sample in a study of glioma-infiltrating T cells after dendritic cell vaccination. The table came from immunoSEQ multiplex PCR; TCRdb's copy has only in-frame clones and leaves some out. The sample comprises 70,000 to 100,000 clones, less than 90% of which are singletons, and approximately 6.6% rests with the top ten. Sequenced here: blood, sampled after dendritic cell vaccination. These receptor sequences come from a human donor with glioblastoma. The CDR3 runs from the conserved cysteine through the conserved F or W. The D gene is left open where the match is weak. Clone size, where shown, is once, few, many, or a class for clones that have expanded.

TRBD1	TRBV25-1	-	TRBJ2-3	TGTGCCAGCAGTGAGACAGGGACGAGCACAGATACGCAGTATTTT	CASSETGTSTDTQYF
-	TRBV15	-	TRBJ2-3	TGTGCCACCAGCAGAGGGGGGCTTGATACGCAGTATTTT	CATSRGGLDTQYF
TRBD1	TRBV18	once	TRBJ1-4	TGTGCCAGCTCACCAGGAGGCAGGGGGCCTAATGAAAAACTGTTTTTT	CASSPGGRGPNEKLFF
-	TRBV30	-	TRBJ1-1	TGTGCCTGGAGGGAAGGAGGGAGGAGCACTGAAGCTTTCTTT	CAWREGGRSTEAFF
TRBD1	TRBV4-1	-	TRBJ2-7	TGCGCCAGCAGCCAGGGGACAGGGGGCAGCTCCTACGAGCAGTACTTC	CASSQGTGGSSYEQYF
TRBD1	TRBV6-1	-	TRBJ2-1	TGTGCCAGCAGTGACCGGGACAGGGGATCCTACAATGAGCAGTTCTTC	CASSDRDRGSYNEQFF
TRBD1	TRBV6-6	-	TRBJ1-5	TGTGCCAGCAGCCTGACAGGGATTAGTCAGCCCCAGCATTTT	CASSLTGISQPQHF
-	TRBV12-5	-	TRBJ1-2	TGTGCTAGTGGTCAGGGGCTTGGCTACACCTTC	CASGQGLGYTF
-	TRBV11-2	-	TRBJ1-2	TGTGCCAGCAGCCGCGTCTATGGCTACACCTTC	CASSRVYGYTF
-	TRBV30	-	TRBJ1-2	TGTGCTCAAAGCCGGGGGTATGGCTACACCTTC	CAQSRGYGYTF
-	TRBV12-5	-	TRBJ2-7	TGTGCTAGTATCCTGGGGGCCCAGGGATCCTACGAGCAGTACTTC	CASILGAQGSYEQYF
-	TRBV7-3	-	TRBJ1-2	TGTGCCAGCAGCCCGGGGGGGACACAGGGAGGGCATGGCTACACCTTC	CASSPGGTQGGHGYTF
-	TRBV11-2	-	TRBJ1-1	TGTGCCAGCAGCTTATCCCGCGGCACTGAAGCTTTCTTT	CASSLSRGTEAFF
-	TRBV15	once	TRBJ1-2	TGTGCCACCCGTCTCGAGGGGGGGGTTGGCTACACCTTC	CATRLEGGVGYTF
-	TRBV29-1	-	TRBJ2-3	TGCAGCACAACCTCCCCGGGAGCTAGCACAGATACGCAGTATTTT	CSTTSPGASTDTQYF
-	TRBV7-2	-	TRBJ1-2	TGTGCCAGCAGCTACCAGGGCCTTAGGGCGGGAGAGAGCTATGGCTACACCTTC	CASSYQGLRAGESYGYTF
-	TRBV19	-	TRBJ2-1	TGTGCCAGTAGTCCACAGGAAAATGAGCAGTTCTTC	CASSPQENEQFF
TRBD1	TRBV19	-	TRBJ1-2	TGTGCCAGTCGACAGGGGGCGGATTATAATGGCTACACCTTC	CASRQGADYNGYTF
-	TRBV9	-	TRBJ1-2	TGTGCCAGCAGCTCCCTTCCTCGGGGGAATGGCTACACCTTC	CASSSLPRGNGYTF
-	TRBV4-3	-	TRBJ2-1	TGCGCCAGCAGCCAAGATGGGGGACAAGAGCAGTTCTTC	CASSQDGGQEQFF